The 30 T cell receptor beta chains presented below share a single source sample, sequenced in a study of blood T cell repertoires in COVID-19. Clones were sequenced by immunoSEQ multiplex PCR, and TCRdb holds only the in-frame ones, with some missing. The sample yields 400,000 to 450,000 clones, around 90% seen once. Material: peripheral blood. All receptors come from a man younger than 30 with COVID-19, enrolled during active disease.

The V and J genes are TRBV18 and TRBJ1-1, with a possible D match to TRBD1 (5 bases). Per germline, CDR1 KGHSH and CDR2 LQKENI. This CDR3 spans 13 amino acids. Trimming shortened V by 4 bases and J by 1 base, and 7 bases separated the two germline ends. CDR3 in DNA: TGTGCCAGCTCACACGGACAGAACACTGAAGCTTTCTTT. Translation gives CASSHGQNTEAFF.

The chain uses TRBV7-2 and TRBJ1-5; 7 bases match TRBD1. The V gene end was trimmed by 3 bases and the J gene end by 6 bases; junction bases not matched to a gene: 5. The CDR3 length is 14 residues. Germline CDR1 SGHTA, CDR2 FQGNSA. CDR3 nucleotides: TGTGCCAGCAGCTTCGCGACAGGGCCTCAGCCCCAGCATTTT. The encoded protein is CASSFATGPQPQHF.

The chain employs TRBV11-2 and TRBJ2-1; tentative D call: TRBD2 (6 bases). V was cut by 5 bases and J by 5 bases, with 16 bases left in between. Germline V gene lookup returns CDR1 SGHAT and CDR2 FQNNGV. The CDR3 runs 15 residues. The CDR3 region has the DNA TGTGCCAGCAGCATGGGGGGAGACCCAAACAATGAGCAGTTCTTC. Its protein is CASSMGGDPNNEQFF.

This clone was recorded once. The chain couples TRBV6-6 to TRBJ1-4, with D possibly being TRBD1 (5 bases). V gave up 9 bases and J gave up 8 bases, with 19 bases separating them. This CDR3 spans 14 amino acids. CDR1 and CDR2 (germline): MNHNY, SVGAGI (reference sequence). The CDR3 DNA reads TGTGCCAGTAGTCCCCGGGGGACTTGGGAAAAACTGTTTTTT. It translates to CASSPRGTWEKLFF.

The table lists this clone with a few counts. The rearrangement uses TRBV24-1 and TRBJ2-2; 11 bases are shared with TRBD1. V dropped 4 bases and J dropped 4; count of bases not matched to a gene: 4. Germline CDR1 is KGHDR and CDR2 is SFDVKD. The length of the CDR3 is 16 residues. CDR3 DNA: TGTGCCACCAGTGACCCCGGGACAGGGGGCACCGGGGAGCTGTTTTTT. It translates to CATSDPGTGGTGELFF.

The rearrangement joins TRBV2 to TRBJ2-7, with TRBD1 matching over 9 bases. The CDR3 has 13 residues. Germline V gene sequence: CDR1 SNHLY, CDR2 FYNNEI. Trimming took 7 bases from V and 2 from J; bases not matched to a gene: 3. This chain's CDR3 is CASKGQGPYEQYF. DNA of the CDR3: TGTGCCAGCAAGGGACAGGGCCCCTACGAGCAGTACTTC.

This clone was seen only once. The chain couples TRBV27 to TRBJ2-5; a weak D match, TRBD2 (5 bases). Trimming removed 4 bases at V and 1 base at J, with 10 bases between. This CDR3 spans 14 amino acids. Germline CDR1 is MNHEY and CDR2 is SMNVEV (reference sequence). In nucleotides, the CDR3 is TGTGCCAGCAGTTCCGGGAATTCCCAAGAGACCCAGTACTTC. Amino acids: CASSSGNSQETQYF.

This chain connects TRBV11-1 to TRBJ2-1; weak D call: TRBD2 (6 bases). The germline CDR1 and CDR2 sequences are SGHAT and FQDESV (reference sequence). Deletions cut 7 bases from V and 4 bases from J, with 11 bases between. This CDR3 region has 13 residues. The CDR3 DNA sequence: TGTGCCAGCACCGCGGGGTTATACAATGAGCAGTTCTTC. Its translation: CASTAGLYNEQFF.

Remarks on this clone: The same CDR3 can be traced to other DNA sequences in this sample. The chain combines TRBV9 with TRBJ2-3, with 10 bases identical to TRBD2. CDR3 length equals 15 residues. CDR1 and CDR2 (germline): SGDLS, YYNGEE. Unmatched junction bases numbered 4, after V lost 0 bases and J lost 6 bases. This chain's CDR3 is CASSVVLAGVDTQYF. The CDR3 nucleotides are TGTGCCAGCAGCGTAGTTCTAGCGGGAGTGGATACGCAGTATTTT.

The CDR3 sequence is CASSQVGGPSYNEQFF. The CDR3 region has the DNA TGCGCCAGCAGCCAAGTAGGGGGCCCCTCCTACAATGAGCAGTTCTTC. V usage is TRBV4-1 and J usage is TRBJ2-1; 7 bases map to TRBD1. This CDR3 has 16 residues. V was clipped by 1 base and J by 0 bases; unmatched bases: 3. Germline assignment: CDR1 MGHRA and CDR2 YSYEKL.

This rearrangement joins TRBV14 to TRBJ2-7, with D tentatively TRBD2 (6 bases). Trimming took 4 bases from V and 0 from J, leaving 10 bases between them. In germline, CDR1 is SGHDN, CDR2 FVKESK. The CDR3 has 14 residues. CDR3 sequence: CASSRDSNSYEQYF. CDR3 DNA sequence: TGTGCCAGCAGCCGGGACTCTAACTCCTACGAGCAGTACTTC.

The J gene is TRBJ1-6, the V gene TRBV6-5; D is unclear. Per the germline V gene, CDR1 is MNHEY and CDR2 is SVGAGI. Trimming took off 6 bases at V and 0 bases at J, with 3 bases between the two ends. CDR3 length: 13 residues. The CDR3 sequence is CASSGSYNSPLHF. CDR3 DNA: TGTGCCAGCAGCGGCTCCTATAATTCACCCCTCCACTTT.

This clone was seen a handful of times. This chain connects TRBV9 to TRBJ2-3; 10 bases align to TRBD2. The trim removed 6 bases at V and 4 bases at J, leaving 8 bases unmatched. Germline loops: CDR1 SGDLS, CDR2 YYNGEE. CDR3 length: 15 amino acids. CDR3 loop: CASTLAGAVSDTQYF. The CDR3 DNA follows: TGTGCCAGCACCCTAGCGGGGGCGGTATCAGATACGCAGTATTTT. Variable domain in full (rest from reference TRBV9 and TRBJ2-3): DSGVTQTPKHLITATGQRVTLRCSPRSGDLSVYWYQQSLDQGLQFLIQYYNGEERAKGNILERFSAQQFPDLHSELNLSSLELGDSALYFCASTLAGAVSDTQYFGPGTRLTVL.

This chain links TRBV24-1 with TRBJ2-1, with 13 bases matching TRBD2. Germline-derived CDR1 and CDR2 are KGHDR and SFDVKD. The CDR3 covers 16 residues. The trim removed 5 bases at V and 5 bases at J, leaving 5 bases unmatched. For the CDR3, the DNA is TGTGCCACCAGTGGGGGGACTAGCGGGAATCACAATGAGCAGTTCTTC. It is translated as CATSGGTSGNHNEQFF.

The chain links TRBV7-9 to TRBJ2-2, with TRBD2 identical over 8 bases. The V gene's germline CDR1 is SEHNR and CDR2 FQNEAQ (reference sequence). The CDR3 is 13 amino acids. Trimming removed 8 bases from V and 5 bases from J; junction bases left unmatched: 4. The CDR3 reads CASSTGGTGELFF. Written as DNA, the CDR3 is TGTGCCAGCTCCACGGGGGGGACCGGGGAGCTGTTTTTT.

CDR3 in amino acids: CASSLVISGVADTQYF. CDR3 DNA: TGTGCCAGCAGCTTAGTTATTAGCGGGGTTGCGGATACGCAGTATTTT. The J gene is TRBJ2-3, the V gene TRBV7-8; 8 nucleotides line up with TRBD2. Per the germline V gene, CDR1 is SGHVS and CDR2 is FQNEAQ. The CDR3 has 16 residues. V was pared by 1 base and J by 6 bases, with 9 bases of the junction left unmatched.

The rearrangement links TRBV19 to TRBJ2-4; 9 bases are a match to TRBD1. The germline gives CDR1 LNHDA, CDR2 SQIVND (reference sequence). With 7 bases clipped from V and 8 bases from J, the junction kept 9 bases outside the gene matches. The CDR3 is made up of 14 amino acids. Here the CDR3 reads CASTTGGEWDIQYF. CDR3 nucleotides: TGTGCCAGTACTACAGGGGGCGAGTGGGACATTCAGTACTTC.

The V gene is TRBV3-1 (or the pseudogene TRBV3-2), the J gene TRBJ2-2; D gene ambiguous. V was clipped by 4 bases and J by 4 bases, with 10 bases between them. This CDR3 has 14 residues. Germline assignment: CDR1 LGHDT and CDR2 YNNKEL (reference sequence). The CDR3 is CASSRRESTGELFF. The CDR3 bases are TGTGCCAGCAGCCGCCGCGAGAGCACCGGGGAGCTGTTTTTT.

V usage is TRBV4-1 and J usage is TRBJ2-1, with 11 bases fitting TRBD2. V trimming: 0 bases; J trimming: 13 bases; junction bases outside the gene matches: 5. Germline V gene data show CDR1 as MGHRA and CDR2 as YSYEKL. The CDR3 runs to 14 residues. As DNA, the CDR3 is TGCGCCAGCAGCCAAGATCTTCTAGCGGGAGGTCAGTTCTTC. It specifies CASSQDLLAGGQFF.

This clone showed up just a few times. This chain uses TRBV2 with TRBJ2-2; TRBD1 agrees at 8 bases. CDR3 size: 14 residues. Germline V gene lookup returns CDR1 SNHLY and CDR2 FYNNEI. With 9 bases clipped from V and 5 bases from J, the junction kept 8 bases outside the gene matches. CDR3 DNA: TGTGCCAGTTCCCAGGGGGCAGAGACCGGGGAGCTGTTTTTT. It yields the protein CASSQGAETGELFF.

The chain employs TRBV5-6 and TRBJ2-7; perhaps TRBD1 as D (5 bases). The CDR3 is 12 residues long. The V gene's germline CDR1 is SGHDT and CDR2 YYEEEE. With 3 bases removed from V and 4 bases from J, the gap between germline ends came to 8 bases. For the CDR3, the DNA is TGTGCCAGCAGCTCCAGGGTGTACGAGCAGTACTTC. Its protein is CASSSRVYEQYF.

This sequence joins TRBV5-1 and TRBJ2-5; tentative D call: TRBD2 (5 bases). Trimming pared 3 bases from V and 1 base from J, leaving 13 bases between. The CDR3 loop spans 15 amino acids. The V gene's germline CDR1 is SGHRS and CDR2 YFSETQ. CDR3 amino acids: CASSSPEGSQETQYF. Written as DNA, the CDR3 is TGCGCCAGCAGCTCTCCAGAGGGCAGCCAAGAGACCCAGTACTTC. Using reference TRBV5-1 and TRBJ2-5 for the parts outside the CDR3, the full variable domain is KAGVTQTPRYLIKTRGQQVTLSCSPISGHRSVSWYQQTPGQGLQFLFEYFSETQRNKGNFPGRFSGRQFSNSRSEMNVSTLELGDSALYLCASSSPEGSQETQYFGPGTRLLVL.

This clone was seen a handful of times. The J gene is TRBJ1-2, the V gene TRBV5-4; D is unclear. The CDR3 sequence is 14 residues long. Trimming shortened V by 6 bases and J by 7 bases, and 19 bases separated the two germline ends. Germline V gene data show CDR1 as SGHNT and CDR2 as YYREEE (reference sequence). CDR3 bases: TGTGCCAGCACGCTATACAGTCCCCTCAGTGGCTACACCTTC. It yields the protein CASTLYSPLSGYTF.

This clone was seen just once. The chain uses TRBV6-2 or TRBV6-3 and TRBJ2-2, with 9 bases identical to TRBD2. After removal of 4 bases from V and 0 bases from J, the junction contained 6 bases not matched to a gene. CDR1 and CDR2 (germline): MNHEY, SVGEGT. This CDR3 is built from 17 residues. The chain's CDR3 is CASSLLLAGTNTGELFF. The CDR3 nucleotides are TGTGCCAGCAGTTTGCTACTAGCGGGTACGAACACCGGGGAGCTGTTTTTT.

This clone was counted once. The gene calls are TRBV7-9 and TRBJ1-2, with 11 bases lining up with TRBD1. The CDR3 extends over 13 amino acids. V was pared by 5 bases and J by 8 bases, with 4 bases of the junction left unmatched. Germline lookup yields CDR1 SEHNR and CDR2 FQNEAQ (reference sequence). Here the CDR3 reads CASSQDRGRGYTF. The CDR3 DNA reads as TGTGCCAGCAGCCAGGACAGGGGGCGAGGCTACACCTTC.

The chain recombines TRBV3-1 (or the pseudogene TRBV3-2) with TRBJ2-3; 7 bases map to TRBD1. This CDR3 has 15 residues. After removal of 8 bases from V and 2 bases from J, the junction contained 10 bases not matched to a gene. From germline, CDR1 is LGHDT and CDR2 YNNKEL (reference sequence). The chain's CDR3 is CASGFGTEPTDTQYF. In nucleotides, the CDR3 is TGTGCCAGCGGCTTCGGGACAGAACCCACAGATACGCAGTATTTT.

The chain links TRBV5-1 to TRBJ1-2, with TRBD1 matching over 9 bases. Germline assignment: CDR1 SGHRS and CDR2 YFSETQ. Losses at the gene ends were 0 bases for V and 6 bases for J; bases not matched to a gene: 3. The CDR3 is made up of 14 amino acids. The CDR3 bases are TGCGCCAGCAGCTTGGCGGGACAGGGAAATGGCTACACCTTC. It encodes CASSLAGQGNGYTF.

The V gene is TRBV18, the J gene TRBJ2-7; TRBD2 matches 11 bases. The CDR3 spans 15 residues. Trimming at V came to 7 bases and at J to 3 bases, leaving 8 bases not matched to a gene. Germline V gene sequence: CDR1 KGHSH, CDR2 LQKENI. The CDR3 is CASCQGTSGIYEQYF. The CDR3 nucleotides read TGTGCCAGCTGCCAAGGGACTAGCGGCATCTACGAGCAGTACTTC.

The V gene is TRBV4-2, the J gene TRBJ2-1, with 8 positions matching TRBD2. J was trimmed by 0 bases and V by 2 bases; bases with no gene match: 0. The CDR3 loop spans 15 amino acids. Germline lookup yields CDR1 LGHNA and CDR2 YNFKEQ. CDR3 nucleotide sequence: TGTGCCAGCAGCCAAACTAGCGGCTCCTACAATGAGCAGTTCTTC. As protein: CASSQTSGSYNEQFF.

As DNA, the CDR3 is TGTGCCAGCAGCAAAAGTAGGGACAGGGCGAGGGAGAGCTCAGATACGCAGTATTTT. It specifies CASSKSRDRARESSDTQYF. The chain carries TRBV21-1 and TRBJ2-3; TRBD1 reflects the table's D call only, with no check against the DNA. TRBV21-1 is designated a pseudogene. This CDR3 comprises 19 residues.